These T cell receptor beta chains were read from a single sample in a study of PD-L1 blockade in urothelial cancer. The data were produced by immunoSEQ multiplex PCR, yet TCRdb's version contains in-frame clones alone and is incomplete. Here the sample spans around 80,000 clones, around 93% being singletons. This sample comprised PBMCs, obtained around atezolizumab (anti-PD-L1) treatment. The receptors stem from a woman aged 80 or over with urothelial cancer. CDR3s include the opening cysteine and the closing phenylalanine or tryptophan. The D gene is left open where the match is weak. Where a row states a size, it is once, few, many or the class of an expanded clone; other rows omit it.

>TRBV9|TRBJ1-2|NA|TRBD1
CASSPPGQAYGYTF
TGTGCCAGCAGCCCACCGGGACAGGCTTACGGCTACACCTTC
>TRBV9|TRBJ2-5|NA|TRBD2
CASSVGGGRYLQETQYF
TGTGCCAGCAGCGTAGGTGGCGGGAGGTACCTCCAAGAGACCCAGTACTTC
>TRBV5-1|TRBJ2-2|NA|NA
CASSLAQGDTGELFF
TGCGCCAGCAGCCTGGCACAGGGCGACACCGGGGAGCTGTTTTTT
>TRBV6-4|TRBJ2-7|NA|TRBD2
CASSLAGGPSFYEQYF
TGTGCCAGCAGCCTAGCGGGAGGGCCTAGTTTCTACGAGCAGTACTTC
>TRBV11-3|TRBJ2-3|once|TRBD2
CASSSGLAGGTDTQYF
TGTGCCAGCAGCTCCGGACTAGCGGGAGGTACAGATACGCAGTATTTT
>TRBV4-1|TRBJ2-7|NA|NA
CASSLRAGGYEQYF
NA
>TRBV5-8|TRBJ2-7|NA|TRBD2
CASSFLAVSYEQYF
TGTGCCAGCAGCTTCCTAGCGGTCTCCTACGAGCAGTACTTC
>TRBV28|TRBJ1-2|NA|NA
CASNRGANYGYTF
TGTGCCAGCAATCGGGGAGCTAACTATGGCTACACCTTC
>TRBV18|TRBJ2-7|NA|NA
CASSPGELLYEQYF
TGTGCCAGCTCACCAGGTGAGCTTCTCTACGAGCAGTACTTC
>TRBV27|TRBJ2-7|NA|TRBD2
CASSHRLAGGNEQYF
TGTGCCAGCAGCCACAGACTAGCGGGAGGGAACGAGCAGTACTTC
>TRBV28|TRBJ2-1|once|NA
CASSDQGLTMSYKFF
TGTGCCAGCAGTGACCAGGGACTTACAATGAGCTATAAGTTCTTC
>TRBV30|TRBJ2-1|once|TRBD2
CAWSGLAGYNEQFF
TGTGCCTGGAGTGGTCTAGCGGGATACAATGAGCAGTTCTTC
>TRBV7-3|TRBJ2-2|NA|TRBD1
CASSLGTGAGELFF
TGTGCCAGCAGCTTAGGGACAGGAGCCGGGGAGCTGTTTTTT
>TRBV15|TRBJ2-7|once|TRBD1
CATSSDRGSFEQYF
TGTGCCACCAGCAGCGACAGGGGGTCGTTCGAGCAGTACTTC
>TRBV2|TRBJ2-1|NA|NA
CASTTPRGDNEQFF
TGTGCCAGCACCACCCCTAGGGGTGACAATGAGCAGTTCTTC
>TRBV29-1|TRBJ2-2|NA|TRBD1
CSGTENTGELFF
TGCAGTGGGACAGAAAACACCGGGGAGCTGTTTTTT
>TRBV7-8|TRBJ1-5|NA|NA
CASSVTGTGNQPQHF
TGTGCCAGCAGCGTAACAGGGACCGGCAATCAGCCCCAGCATTTT
>TRBV6-1|TRBJ1-5|NA|NA
CASSLVGGNQPQHF
TGTGCCAGCAGCCTTGTAGGAGGCAATCAGCCCCAGCATTTT
>TRBV19|TRBJ1-5|NA|NA
CASMGTGSRVEPQHF
TGTGCCAGTATGGGAACAGGGTCCAGGGTGGAGCCCCAGCATTTT
>TRBV6-5|TRBJ2-2|NA|TRBD2
CASSTLAEYTGELFF
TGTGCCAGCAGTACACTAGCGGAGTACACCGGGGAGCTGTTTTTT
>TRBV6-4|TRBJ2-2|NA|NA
CASEEGNTGELFF
TGTGCCAGCGAAGAGGGGAACACCGGGGAGCTGTTTTTT
>TRBV27|TRBJ2-1|NA|NA
CASSLQPRGSSYNEQFF
TGTGCCAGCAGCCTACAACCCCGGGGTAGCTCCTACAATGAGCAGTTCTTC
>TRBV27|TRBJ2-4|NA|NA
CASSSTVKNIQYF
TGTGCCAGCAGTTCGACAGTTAAAAACATTCAGTACTTC
>TRBV19|TRBJ2-1|NA|NA
CASNTGSQGEQFF
TGTGCCAGTAATACAGGGAGTCAAGGTGAGCAGTTCTTC
>TRBV7-6|TRBJ1-5|NA|TRBD1
CASSARGQGPQPQHF
TGTGCCAGCAGCGCCAGGGGACAGGGGCCTCAGCCCCAGCATTTT
>TRBV9|TRBJ1-3|NA|NA
CASSVASAGRGNTIYF
TGTGCCAGCAGCGTAGCGTCGGCAGGGCGCGGAAACACCATATATTTT
>TRBV27|TRBJ1-2|NA|NA
CASSLNRVDGYTF
TGTGCCAGCAGTCTTAACAGGGTAGATGGCTACACCTTC
>TRBV7-2|TRBJ2-5|NA|NA
CASSLGTTKETQYF
TGTGCCAGCAGCTTAGGGACTACGAAAGAGACCCAGTACTTC
>TRBV2|TRBJ2-5|NA|NA
CASSSYRTLRETQYF
TGTGCCAGCAGTTCCTACAGGACCCTACGAGAGACCCAGTACTTC
>TRBV28|TRBJ1-4|NA|NA
CASSSPGRVSEKLFF
TGTGCCAGCAGTTCCCCGGGGAGGGTTTCCGAAAAACTGTTTTTT
>TRBV5-1|TRBJ2-3|NA|TRBD2
CASSTGTSGTSTDTQYF
TGCGCCAGCAGCACTGGGACTAGCGGGACCAGCACAGATACGCAGTATTTT
>TRBV5-1|TRBJ2-5|NA|TRBD2
CASSLAAGGLQETQYF
TGCGCCAGCAGCTTGGCGGCGGGAGGGCTTCAAGAGACCCAGTACTTC
>TRBV28|TRBJ1-2|NA|NA
CASSPYRPSGGGYTF
TGTGCCAGCAGCCCCTATCGGCCCTCGGGCGGGGGCTACACCTTC
>TRBV7-3|TRBJ1-2|NA|TRBD1
CASSPGGGQGSYGYTF
TGTGCCAGCAGCCCGGGAGGGGGACAGGGAAGCTATGGCTACACCTTC
>TRBV11-2|TRBJ1-5|NA|NA
CASSLTRVDQPQHF
TGTGCCAGCAGCTTAACTAGGGTTGATCAGCCCCAGCATTTT
>TRBV2|TRBJ1-1|NA|TRBD1
CASSAPLGQLNTEAFF
TGTGCCAGCAGTGCTCCTCTGGGACAGCTGAACACTGAAGCTTTCTTT